This T cell receptor (beta chain) was recovered during a study of follicular helper T cells after annual influenza vaccination. Overall study findings and caveats: Change in circulating plasmablasts correlated with ICOS+CD38+ cTfh clonality change.

TCRdb's table, derived via immunoSEQ multiplex PCR, lists solely in-frame clones and lacks some. The sample shows about 6,800 clones, about 88% of them seen only once. A remark on this clone: The antigen is unknown.

Indicated time point: 2015-2016 season, 7 days after influenza vaccination. No donor had influenza vaccine in the prior 6 months; all lived in the community. Donors with HIV/AIDS, active malignancy, immunomodulators or active illness were excluded. The source is an adult who received the influenza vaccine. This sample comprised CXCR5+ CD38- circulating T follicular helper cells from blood, obtained 7 days after influenza vaccination. Subset in this sample: circulating Tfh, non-naive CD4+CXCR5+PD-1+ (ICOS+CD38+ or ICOS-CD38-).

The CDR3 DNA reads as TGCGCCAGCAGCTTGACTTTTCGGGACCCCCTGAACACCGGGGAGCTGTTTTTT. Translated, it gives CASSLTFRDPLNTGELFF. V is TRBV5-1 and J is TRBJ2-2; the D call may be TRBD1 or TRBD2 (5 bases each). The ends were cut back, 1 base at V and 1 base at J, with 17 bases in the middle. This CDR3 comprises 18 residues. In germline, CDR1 is SGHRS, CDR2 YFSETQ. The whole variable domain, filled in from reference TRBV5-1 and TRBJ2-2, reads KAGVTQTPRYLIKTRGQQVTLSCSPISGHRSVSWYQQTPGQGLQFLFEYFSETQRNKGNFPGRFSGRQFSNSRSEMNVSTLELGDSALYLCASSLTFRDPLNTGELFFGEGSRLTVL.